These 26 T cell receptor beta chains originate from one sample sequenced in a study of control samples from healthy donors and cancer patients. Method: immunoSEQ multiplex PCR; TCRdb's copy keeps in-frame clones and lacks some. The sample records roughly 73,000 clones, under 90% being singletons. Sequencing was done on a sample of blood. The receptors come from a man in his fifties in good health.

The chain is built from TRBV12-3 or TRBV12-4 and TRBJ2-1; unclear D gene. V lost 6 bases, J lost 7 bases, and 13 bases lay in between. The CDR3 has 13 amino acids. The CDR3 loop is CASSIPPVNEQFF. As DNA, the CDR3 is TGTGCCAGCAGCATCCCACCAGTAAATGAGCAGTTCTTC.

This clone was detected once. The chain has TRBV28 and TRBJ1-2; D not resolved. CDR1 MDHEN and CDR2 SYDVKM come from the germline V gene. V lost 2 bases and J 2 bases, leaving 6 bases between the germline ends. The CDR3 is 13 residues long. This CDR3 reads CASSLAVNYGYTF. The DNA for the CDR3 is TGTGCCAGCAGTTTAGCCGTGAACTATGGCTACACCTTC.

On this clone: This sample also contains other DNA sequences that code for the same CDR3. The genes are TRBV29-1 and TRBJ2-7; no reliable D call. CDR1 is SQVTM, CDR2 ANQGSEA, per germline. This CDR3 comprises 12 residues. Trimming removed 4 bases at V and 2 bases at J, with 9 bases between. The DNA for the CDR3 is TGCAGCGTTGTTAGGACGACCTACGAGCAGTACTTC. This encodes CSVVRTTYEQYF.

By sample fraction, this clone is medium-sized. The genes are TRBV6-4 and TRBJ2-2; no definite D call. CDR1 is MRHNA, CDR2 SNTAGT, per germline. The V end lost 2 bases, the J end lost 5 bases, and 6 bases lay between the germline ends. The CDR3 covers 13 residues. The CDR3 DNA reads as TGTGCCAGCAGTGACGGGGAAACCGGGGAGCTGTTTTTT. Translating gives CASSDGETGELFF.

This chain uses TRBV6-4 with TRBJ2-3; TRBD2 might be the D (5 bases). CDR3 length equals 15 residues. Germline V lookup: CDR1 MRHNA, CDR2 SNTAGT. Between the trimmed V and J ends, which lost 4 bases and 0 bases, there was a span of 11 bases. CDR3 protein: CASSVSSTSTDTQYF. In DNA form, the CDR3 reads TGTGCCAGCAGTGTTTCTAGCACTAGCACAGATACGCAGTATTTT.

V gene TRBV7-9 combines with J gene TRBJ1-4; no firm D call. The V gene's germline CDR1 is SEHNR and CDR2 FQNEAQ (reference sequence). V was trimmed by 4 bases and J by 0 bases, leaving 15 bases between them. This CDR3 has 17 amino acids. DNA of the CDR3: TGTGCCAGCAGCTGGATGCTGCGGCTGACAACTAATGAAAAACTGTTTTTT. Encoded protein: CASSWMLRLTTNEKLFF. Full variable domain (outside the CDR3, taken from reference TRBV7-9 and TRBJ1-4): DTGVSQNPRHKITKRGQNVTFRCDPISEHNRLYWYRQTLGQGPEFLTYFQNEAQLEKSRLLSDRFSAERPKGSFSTLEIQRTEQGDSAMYLCASSWMLRLTTNEKLFFGSGTQLSVL.

The V and J genes are TRBV6-2 or TRBV6-3 and TRBJ2-2; 8 nucleotides line up with TRBD2. The CDR3 loop spans 17 amino acids. The germline gives CDR1 MNHEY, CDR2 SVGEGT. Germline trimming cut 6 bases from V and 1 base from J; bases unmatched to any gene: 10. The CDR3 sequence: CASSPDSGKRNTGELFF. In DNA form, the CDR3 reads TGTGCCAGCAGCCCGGATAGCGGGAAACGGAACACCGGGGAGCTGTTTTTT.

The gene calls are TRBV10-3 and TRBJ1-3, with D unclear. Germline V CDR1 and CDR2: ENHRY, SYGVKD. The CDR3 has 13 amino acids. Trimming took 5 bases from V and 0 from J, leaving 5 bases between them. The DNA of the CDR3 is TGTGCCATCAGTTTGGACTCTGGAAACACCATATATTTT. Translating gives CAISLDSGNTIYF.

The gene calls are TRBV28 and TRBJ1-1; D not certain. Germline V lookup: CDR1 MDHEN, CDR2 SYDVKM. CDR3 length: 15 residues. V was clipped by 8 bases and J by 1 base, with 17 bases between them. DNA for the CDR3: TGTGCCAGCCGGCGGGTGTCAGTGGGGAACACTGAAGCTTTCTTT. As protein: CASRRVSVGNTEAFF.

The V gene is TRBV12-3 or TRBV12-4, the J gene TRBJ1-5; no clear D. The ends were cut back, 3 bases at V and 7 bases at J, with 10 bases in the middle. CDR3 length: 13 amino acids. The CDR3 DNA follows: TGTGCCAGCAGTTTTGGGGAATCGCAGCCCCAGCATTTT. Amino acids: CASSFGESQPQHF.

Remarks on this clone: The junction differs from germline at one of its ends, possibly a read error. The V and J genes are TRBV27 and TRBJ1-6; D not certain. The CDR3 consists of 16 residues. Germline lookup yields CDR1 MNHEY and CDR2 SMNVEV (reference sequence). The CDR3 region is CASSLESRPNNSSLHF. DNA for the CDR3: TGTGCCAGCAGTTTAGAGTCTCGGCCGAATAATTCATCCCTCCACTTT.

In this sample, this clone turned up once. The gene calls are TRBV5-1 and TRBJ2-5; D is undetermined. Germline CDR1 is SGHRS and CDR2 is YFSETQ. The CDR3 runs to 12 residues. V shed 3 bases and J shed 1 base, with 4 bases lying between them. The CDR3 DNA reads as TGCGCCAGCAGCTACGCCCAAGAGACCCAGTACTTC. This encodes CASSYAQETQYF.

The chain is built from TRBV4-2 and TRBJ2-5; 7 bases are a match to TRBD2. Germline V gene data show CDR1 as LGHNA and CDR2 as YNFKEQ. The CDR3 extends over 15 amino acids. V shed 4 bases, J shed 4 bases, and the junction held 9 bases outside the gene matches. The CDR3 DNA reads as TGTGCCAGCAGCCCGGTGGTGGCTAGCGGAGAGACCCAGTACTTC. This encodes CASSPVVASGETQYF.

The rearrangement links TRBV4-3 to TRBJ1-6, with 9 bases identical to TRBD1. V was clipped by 4 bases and J by 9 bases; unmatched bases: 7. Germline CDR1 and CDR2: LGHNA and YSLEER. This CDR3 comprises 15 residues. CDR3 nucleotide sequence: TGCGCCAGCAGCCCAGGACAGGGGATAAGTTCACCCCTCCACTTT. It encodes CASSPGQGISSPLHF.

The chain couples TRBV28 to TRBJ2-7; D gene ambiguous. Between the trimmed V and J ends, which lost 4 bases and 6 bases, there was a span of 10 bases. CDR1 MDHEN and CDR2 SYDVKM come from the germline V gene. This CDR3 has 12 residues. In DNA form, the CDR3 reads TGTGCCAGCAGTTCAACCCCAGTCGAGCAGTACTTC. This encodes CASSSTPVEQYF.

The chain employs TRBV11-2 and TRBJ1-1; D is possibly TRBD1 (5 bases). The germline V and J ends were trimmed by 5 bases and 5 bases, with 21 bases remaining between them. The CDR3 extends over 16 amino acids. Per germline, CDR1 SGHAT and CDR2 FQNNGV. The CDR3 protein is CASSPPVEGRGTEAFF. The CDR3 nucleotides are TGTGCCAGCAGCCCCCCCGTGGAGGGGAGAGGGACTGAAGCTTTCTTT.

This chain links TRBV28 with TRBJ1-6, with TRBD1 as a possible D gene (6 bases). Trimming stripped 1 base from V and 7 bases from J, with 11 bases between. This CDR3 has 15 amino acids. From germline, CDR1 is MDHEN and CDR2 SYDVKM. CDR3 amino acids: CASSLYGDTNSPLHF. The CDR3 DNA is TGTGCCAGCAGTTTATACGGGGACACAAATTCACCCCTCCACTTT. The whole variable domain, remainder taken from reference TRBV28 and TRBJ1-6, is DVKVTQSSRYLVKRTGEKVFLECVQDMDHENMFWYRQDPGLGLRLIYFSYDVKMKEKGDIPEGYSVSREKKERFSLILESASTNQTSMYLCASSLYGDTNSPLHFGNGTRLTVT.

V is TRBV12-5 and J is TRBJ1-1, with unresolved D. The CDR3 totals 15 residues. Germline CDR1 LGHNT, CDR2 FRNRAP. V lost 6 bases, J lost 6 bases, and 20 bases lay in between. This chain's CDR3 is CASGPSGVQRAEAFF. CDR3 bases: TGTGCTAGTGGCCCCTCGGGTGTCCAGAGGGCTGAAGCTTTCTTT. Combining the CDR3 with reference TRBV12-5 and TRBJ1-1 gives the whole variable domain DARVTQTPRHKVTEMGQEVTMRCQPILGHNTVFWYRQTMMQGLELLAYFRNRAPLDDSGMPKDRFSAEMPDATLATLKIQPSEPRDSAVYFCASGPSGVQRAEAFFGQGTRLTVV.

This clone was detected ten times or more. The genes are TRBV7-2 and TRBJ2-7; 15 bases match TRBD2. Looked up from germline, CDR1 is SGHTA and CDR2 is FQGNSA. The CDR3 consists of 16 residues. V shed 5 bases and J 3 bases; nucleotides not matched to a gene: 5. CDR3 amino acids: CASSPRGLAGGYEQYF. The DNA of the CDR3 is TGTGCCAGCAGCCCCCGGGGACTAGCGGGGGGCTACGAGCAGTACTTC.

The chain employs TRBV7-3 and TRBJ2-5; tentatively, D is TRBD1 (6 bases). Trimming shortened V by 5 bases and J by 5 bases, and 12 bases separated the two germline ends. Germline lookup yields CDR1 SGHTA and CDR2 FQGTGA. This CDR3 comprises 13 residues. The CDR3 DNA is TGTGCCAGCAGCATTACAGGGTGGGAGACCCAGTACTTC. Protein sequence: CASSITGWETQYF.

This clone was seen a handful of times. The chain uses TRBV7-2 and TRBJ1-1; a possible D gene is TRBD1 (6 bases). In germline, CDR1 is SGHTA, CDR2 FQGNSA. The CDR3 contains 14 residues. V lost 5 bases to trimming and J lost 0 bases, with 10 bases between them. In DNA form, the CDR3 reads TGTGCCAGCAGCGTGACAGGTCTGAACACTGAAGCTTTCTTT. Protein product: CASSVTGLNTEAFF.

Only a few counts were recorded for this clone. The J gene is TRBJ1-5, the V gene TRBV29-1, with D uncertain. CDR3 length: 12 residues. V lost 7 bases to trimming and J lost 8 bases, with 15 bases between them. Looked up from germline, CDR1 is SQVTM and CDR2 is ANQGSEA. DNA of the CDR3: TGCAGCGCTCAGACGGGGATGGAGCCCCAGCATTTT. It yields the protein CSAQTGMEPQHF.

V is TRBV19 and J is TRBJ2-7, with TRBD1 matching 10 bases. V lost 3 bases and J lost 3; bases outside the gene matches: 8. This CDR3 comprises 16 residues. Germline V gives CDR1 LNHDA, CDR2 SQIVND (reference sequence). The CDR3 region is CASSISDRGLIYEQYF. The DNA of the CDR3 is TGTGCCAGTAGTATTTCCGACAGGGGGCTTATCTACGAGCAGTACTTC.

This chain joins TRBV11-3 and TRBJ2-5; 8 nucleotides align to TRBD1. The CDR3 extends over 14 amino acids. The ends lost 3 bases at V and 4 bases at J; junction bases unmatched: 4. Germline assignment: CDR1 SGHNT and CDR2 YENEEA. The CDR3 reads CASSFSGGGETQYF. CDR3 DNA sequence: TGTGCCAGCAGCTTTTCAGGGGGCGGAGAGACCCAGTACTTC.

The gene calls are TRBV27 and TRBJ1-6, with D uncertain. Trimming removed 5 bases at V and 0 bases at J, with 11 bases between. CDR1 and CDR2 from the germline V gene are MNHEY and SMNVEV (reference sequence). CDR3 length: 16 residues. The CDR3 reads CASSQYKSSYNSPLHF. The CDR3 nucleotides read TGTGCCAGCAGTCAATACAAGAGCTCCTATAATTCACCCCTCCACTTT.

This chain joins TRBV13 and TRBJ2-1, with D possibly TRBD2 on 5 matching bases. In germline, CDR1 is PRHDT, CDR2 FYEKMQ (reference sequence). V was clipped by 6 bases and J by 0 bases, with 15 bases between them. This CDR3 comprises 16 residues. CDR3 loop: CASRNSARSSYNEQFF. The CDR3 DNA reads as TGTGCCAGCAGAAATAGCGCTAGGAGCTCCTACAATGAGCAGTTCTTC.